These T cell receptor beta chains were read from a single sample in a study of Ad26.COV2.S vaccination and SARS-CoV-2 variants. Sequencing was performed with immunoSEQ multiplex PCR; in TCRdb, only in-frame clones are kept and a portion is missing. This table holds roughly 460,000 clones, roughly nine tenths found once. The sequences come from peripheral blood, collected in a trial of Ad26.COV2.S vaccine versus placebo. The source is a person between 18 and 59 years old who received the Ad26.COV2.S COVID-19 vaccine or a placebo. Each CDR3 is given with its conserved first and last residue. D genes are given only for firm matches. Size tells how often a clone was seen (once, few, many) or the class of an expanded clone, and some rows leave it out.

cdr3_aa: CSAGSGQPQHF; cdr3_nt: TGCAGTGCGGGGTCCGGGCAGCCCCAGCATTTT; j_call: TRBJ1-5; d_call: .; v_call: TRBV20-1; cdr3_length: 11; clone_size: .
cdr3_aa: CASSMVNTEAFF; cdr3_nt: TGTGCCAGTAGTATGGTAAACACTGAAGCTTTCTTT; j_call: TRBJ1-1; d_call: .; v_call: TRBV19; cdr3_length: 12; clone_size: .
cdr3_aa: CATSHQGNPYEQYF; cdr3_nt: TGTGCCACCAGCCACCAGGGTAACCCCTACGAGCAGTACTTC; j_call: TRBJ2-7; d_call: .; v_call: TRBV15; cdr3_length: 14; clone_size: .
cdr3_aa: CASSWGTSGSSYEQYF; cdr3_nt: TGCGCCAGCAGCTGGGGGACTAGCGGCAGCTCCTACGAGCAGTACTTC; j_call: TRBJ2-7; d_call: TRBD2; v_call: TRBV5-1; cdr3_length: 16; clone_size: .
cdr3_aa: CASSVRGQNSPLHF; cdr3_nt: TGTGCCAGCAGCGTCCGGGGCCAAAATTCACCCCTCCACTTT; j_call: TRBJ1-6; d_call: .; v_call: TRBV9; cdr3_length: 14; clone_size: .
cdr3_aa: CASSTDREVDSPLHF; cdr3_nt: TGTGCCAGCAGCACCGACAGGGAGGTTGATTCACCCCTCCACTTT; j_call: TRBJ1-6; d_call: TRBD1; v_call: TRBV28; cdr3_length: 15; clone_size: .
cdr3_aa: CASSLAASSGGQSTEAFF; cdr3_nt: TGTGCCAGCAGCTTAGCTGCAAGCTCCGGGGGTCAAAGCACTGAAGCTTTCTTT; j_call: TRBJ1-1; d_call: .; v_call: TRBV7-9; cdr3_length: 18; clone_size: .
cdr3_aa: CASSYGGQGNAEAFF; cdr3_nt: TGTGCCAGCAGTTACGGGGGACAGGGGAACGCTGAAGCTTTCTTT; j_call: TRBJ1-1; d_call: TRBD1; v_call: TRBV6-5; cdr3_length: 15; clone_size: .
cdr3_aa: CARDGNSGNTIYF; cdr3_nt: TGTGCCAGGGACGGAAACTCTGGAAACACCATATATTTT; j_call: TRBJ1-3; d_call: .; v_call: TRBV30; cdr3_length: 13; clone_size: once
cdr3_aa: CASSRGVDYEQYF; cdr3_nt: TGTGCCAGCAGCCGAGGGGTGGACTACGAGCAGTACTTC; j_call: TRBJ2-7; d_call: .; v_call: TRBV11-3; cdr3_length: 13; clone_size: .
cdr3_aa: CASSAGSSGNTIYF; cdr3_nt: TGTGCCAGTAGTGCCGGGAGCTCTGGAAACACCATATATTTT; j_call: TRBJ1-3; d_call: .; v_call: TRBV19; cdr3_length: 14; clone_size: .
cdr3_aa: CASSLGVGRELGETQYF; cdr3_nt: TGTGCCAGCAGCCTTGGGGTGGGGCGGGAGCTAGGAGAGACCCAGTACTTC; j_call: TRBJ2-5; d_call: TRBD2; v_call: TRBV5-5; cdr3_length: 17; clone_size: few
cdr3_aa: CASSPPGLPGILDEQFF; cdr3_nt: TGTGCCAGCTCACCACCGGGACTACCAGGTATCCTGGATGAGCAGTTCTTC; j_call: TRBJ2-1; d_call: TRBD2; v_call: TRBV18; cdr3_length: 17; clone_size: .
cdr3_aa: CASSQEGGGFGNTIYF; cdr3_nt: TGCGCCAGCAGCCAAGAAGGAGGGGGCTTTGGAAACACCATATATTTT; j_call: TRBJ1-3; d_call: TRBD1; v_call: TRBV4-3; cdr3_length: 16; clone_size: .
cdr3_aa: CASSLAGELFF; cdr3_nt: TGTGCCAGTAGTTTGGCCGGGGAGCTGTTTTTT; j_call: TRBJ2-2; d_call: .; v_call: TRBV19; cdr3_length: 11; clone_size: .
cdr3_aa: CASSQVDRDTEAFF; cdr3_nt: TGCGCCAGCAGCCAAGTGGACAGGGACACTGAAGCTTTCTTT; j_call: TRBJ1-1; d_call: TRBD1; v_call: TRBV4-3; cdr3_length: 14; clone_size: .
cdr3_aa: CASSSRIGTQYF; cdr3_nt: TGTGCCAGCAGCTCGCGGATTGGTACGCAGTATTTT; j_call: TRBJ2-3; d_call: .; v_call: TRBV7-2; cdr3_length: 12; clone_size: .
cdr3_aa: CAWSTTGVQPQHF; cdr3_nt: TGTGCCTGGAGTACGACAGGGGTGCAGCCCCAGCATTTT; j_call: TRBJ1-5; d_call: TRBD1; v_call: TRBV30; cdr3_length: 13; clone_size: .